The 19 T cell receptor beta chains given below trace back to one sample, sequenced in a study of Graves' ophthalmopathy and Graves' hyperthyroidism. TCR beta CDR3 regions were amplified from RNA transcripts. A first-round RT-PCR used HTBI primers, followed by a second-round multiplex PCR. TCRdb itself ran the multiplex PCR reads through MiXCR, one entry per CDR3 protein. The sample has hundreds of thousands of distinct CDR3 sequences, 40% to 50% seen once. Source material: peripheral blood. These TCRs come from an adult man with Graves' ophthalmopathy.

This clonotype has a handful of counts. This sequence joins TRBV5-1 and TRBJ2-6, with TRBD1 matching over 9 bases. This CDR3 comprises 16 residues. Trimming removed 4 bases from V and 3 bases from J; junction bases left unmatched: 5. From germline, CDR1 is SGHRS and CDR2 YFSETQ. The DNA for the CDR3 is TGCGCCAGCAGCGGGACAGGGTCCAGTGGGGCCAACGTCCTGACTTTC. Amino acid sequence: CASSGTGSSGANVLTF.

The chain is built from TRBV10-3 and TRBJ2-5; no clear D. V lost 0 bases and J lost 2, with 7 bases in between. From germline, CDR1 is ENHRY and CDR2 SYGVKD. The CDR3 has 14 amino acids. The CDR3 DNA is TGTGCCATCAGTGAGTCCAGGATTCAAGAGACCCAGTACTTC. Translated: CAISESRIQETQYF.

V is TRBV7-2 and J is TRBJ2-5; D tentatively reads TRBD1 or TRBD2 (6 bases each). Trimming removed 1 base from V and 5 bases from J, with 17 bases in between. CDR3 length: 16 residues. CDR1 is SGHTA and CDR2 is FQGNSA in the germline V gene. CDR3 protein: CASSLGVVGGRETQYF. The CDR3 nucleotides read TGTGCCAGCAGCTTAGGGGTGGTAGGGGGGCGGGAGACCCAGTACTTC.

Comment on this clonotype: This sequence may be a read error, since a much larger clone differs from it by one base. The gene calls are TRBV7-8 and TRBJ1-2; no clear D gene. CDR1 and CDR2 (germline): SGHVS, FQNEAQ. This CDR3 has 16 amino acids. In DNA, the CDR3 is TGTGCCAGCAGCCCCAACACGGGAGCCCGGCGCTATGACTACACCTTC. It codes for CASSPNTGARRYDYTF.

This clonotype was recorded a few times. The rearrangement links TRBV6-5 to TRBJ1-1; TRBD1 is a possible D gene (5 bases). Trimming stripped 2 bases from V and 5 bases from J, with 12 bases between. This CDR3 spans 14 amino acids. Germline assignment: CDR1 MNHEY and CDR2 SVGAGI. The CDR3 here is CASSYQGVGTEAFF. As DNA, the CDR3 is TGTGCCAGCAGTTACCAGGGTGTTGGAACTGAAGCTTTCTTT.

The V call is TRBV29-1, the J call TRBJ1-4; D not certain. The V end lost 0 bases, the J end lost 3 bases, and 5 bases lay between the germline ends. Germline V CDR1 and CDR2: SQVTM, ANQGSEA. The CDR3 totals 13 residues. The CDR3 coding sequence is TGCAGCGTTGAAGAGGAGGCTAATGAAAAACTGTTTTTT. It yields the protein CSVEEEANEKLFF. Filled out from reference TRBV29-1 and TRBJ1-4, the complete variable domain reads SAVISQKPSRDICQRGTSLTIQCQVDSQVTMMFWYRQQPGQSLTLIATANQGSEATYESGFVIDKFPISRPNLTFSTLTVSNMSPEDSSIYLCSVEEEANEKLFFGSGTQLSVL.

J is TRBJ2-5 and V is TRBV29-1; 10 positions agree with TRBD2. Germline trimming cut 8 bases from V and 1 base from J; bases unmatched to any gene: 13. Germline assignment: CDR1 SQVTM and CDR2 ANQGSEA. The CDR3 runs to 16 residues. CDR3 DNA: TGCAGCAGCCAAGAAGCCTTAGCGGGGGGCCAAGAGACCCAGTACTTC. Translation: CSSQEALAGGQETQYF.

This clonotype was observed many times. The chain employs TRBV7-2 and TRBJ2-7; 8 nucleotides agree with TRBD1. CDR1 is SGHTA, CDR2 FQGNSA, per germline. The J segment lost 5 bases and the V segment lost 4 bases, leaving 7 bases of the junction unmatched. This CDR3 is 14 amino acids long. The CDR3 reads CASSSRTGIDEQYF. DNA for the CDR3: TGTGCCAGCAGCTCGAGGACAGGGATCGACGAGCAGTACTTC. Complete variable domain (other parts from reference TRBV7-2 and TRBJ2-7): GAGVSQSPSNKVTEKGKDVELRCDPISGHTALYWYRQSLGQGLEFLIYFQGNSAPDKSGLPSDRFSAERTGGSVSTLTIQRTQQEDSAVYLCASSSRTGIDEQYFGPGTRLTVT.

In DNA, the CDR3 is TGCAGTGCTCCAGGACGGGCAGGCAGGGACCACGAGCAGTACTTC. It translates to CSAPGRAGRDHEQYF. This rearrangement joins TRBV20-1 to TRBJ2-7; D is tentatively TRBD1 or TRBD2 (5 bases each). The CDR3 spans 15 residues. Trimming took 5 bases from V and 5 from J, leaving 22 bases between them. CDR1 is DFQATT and CDR2 is SNEGSKA in the germline V gene (reference sequence).

This clonotype was found a few times. The V call is TRBV5-6, the J call TRBJ1-1; 9 bases match TRBD1. V was clipped by 4 bases and J by 3 bases; unmatched bases: 7. Per germline, CDR1 SGHDT and CDR2 YYEEEE. This CDR3 is 15 amino acids long. The chain's CDR3 is CASSSWTGEDTEAFF. CDR3 nucleotides: TGTGCCAGCAGCAGCTGGACAGGGGAGGACACTGAAGCTTTCTTT.

This clonotype has just a few counts. A junction end diverges from the germline sequence, so it may reflect a read error. The chain joins TRBV20-1 to TRBJ1-5; no clear D. This CDR3 spans 16 amino acids. The germline V gene encodes CDR1 DFQATT and CDR2 SNEGSKA (reference sequence). The CDR3 DNA sequence: TGCAGTGCCAGAGGGCCCGACGGGTTCCAAAGTCAGCCCCAGCATTTT. Protein: CSARGPDGFQSQPQHF.

The chain uses TRBV2 and TRBJ2-7, with D perhaps TRBD2 (5 bases). The DNA end favors TRBJ2-5, so the J call may be wrong. The CDR3 contains 15 residues. Germline V lookup: CDR1 SNHLY, CDR2 FYNNEI. CDR3: CASSETGLAAETQYF. The CDR3 DNA follows: TGTGCCAGCAGTGAAACTGGGCTAGCTGCAGAGACCCAGTACTTC.

A word on this clonotype: A read error is possible here, since a much larger clone lies one base away. The chain links TRBV24-1 to TRBJ1-4; 7 positions agree with TRBD1. The CDR3 has 15 amino acids. Per the germline V gene, CDR1 is KGHDR and CDR2 is SFDVKD. The CDR3: CATSDNRGGNEKLLF. CDR3 DNA: TGTGCCACCAGTGACAACAGGGGCGGTAATGAAAAACTGCTTTTT.

The V call is TRBV2, the J call TRBJ2-2; D uncertain. The CDR3 loop spans 16 amino acids. V was shortened by 5 bases and J by 6 bases, with 19 bases between the two germline ends. The germline gives CDR1 SNHLY, CDR2 FYNNEI. CDR3 nucleotide sequence: TGTGCCAGCAGTTACTCGTTGCCTAGACTCTCCGGGGAGCTGTTTTTT. As protein: CASSYSLPRLSGELFF.

The rearrangement links TRBV11-2 to TRBJ1-2; no reliable D call. V gave up 0 bases and J gave up 7 bases, with 9 bases separating them. The CDR3 extends over 13 amino acids. Germline CDR1 and CDR2: SGHAT and FQNNGV. The CDR3 region is CASSLEAGSGYTF. CDR3 nucleotides: TGTGCCAGCAGCTTAGAAGCCGGATCTGGCTACACCTTC.

The V gene is TRBV4-2, the J gene TRBJ2-5; perhaps TRBD1 as D (6 bases). The CDR3 consists of 14 residues. V was pared by 4 bases and J by 0 bases, with 9 bases between. Germline CDR1 reads LGHNA; CDR2 reads YNFKEQ. The CDR3 nucleotides read TGTGCCAGCAGCCCCGACAGGTACCAAGAGACCCAGTACTTC. The encoded protein is CASSPDRYQETQYF.

The gene calls are TRBV12-3 or TRBV12-4 and TRBJ1-2, with no clear D. Trimming took 4 bases from V and 8 from J, leaving 29 bases between them. This CDR3 contains 18 residues. CDR3 nucleotide sequence: TGTGCCAGCAGTTATTATGGAGGGCTACCGGATCGATCGAGCGGCTACACCTTC. Protein sequence: CASSYYGGLPDRSSGYTF.

A few counts support this clonotype. The chain carries TRBV5-1 and TRBJ2-2; 11 bases match TRBD2. V gave up 2 bases and J gave up 2 bases; unmatched junction bases: 8. The CDR3 extends over 18 amino acids. CDR1 and CDR2 (germline): SGHRS, YFSETQ. The CDR3 bases are TGCGCCAGCAGCTTAATATCCGGGACTAGCGGTAACACCGGGGAGCTGTTTTTT. Protein product: CASSLISGTSGNTGELFF.

The CDR3 region is CASSFATGDKETQYF. DNA of the CDR3: TGTGCCAGCAGCTTTGCGACAGGGGATAAAGAGACCCAGTACTTC. The chain uses TRBV7-9 and TRBJ2-5; 8 bases align to TRBD1. This CDR3 has 15 residues. Looked up from germline, CDR1 is SEHNR and CDR2 is FQNEAQ (reference sequence). The ends lost 3 bases at V and 3 bases at J; junction bases unmatched: 6.